Listed below are T cell receptor beta chains from one sample, sequenced in a study of blood T cell repertoires in COVID-19. The repertoire was sequenced with immunoSEQ multiplex PCR; TCRdb's copy has only in-frame clones and lacks some. The top ten hold less than 30% of the sample, which has 95,000 to 150,000 clones, around 87% seen once. Sequencing input: peripheral blood. Source of these receptors: a woman aged 65 to 85 with acute or convalescent COVID-19. CDR3s include the opening cysteine and the closing phenylalanine or tryptophan. A D gene is named only where the DNA matches it firmly. Clone size is shown for a subset of rows, as once, few, many or a class of expanded clone.

>TRBJ1-2|TRBV28|.|.|12
CASRLGSYGYTF
TGTGCCAGCAGGCTAGGTAGCTATGGCTACACCTTC
>TRBJ1-5|TRBV28|.|.|14
CASHTGNGNQPQHF
TGTGCCTCCCATACAGGGAATGGAAATCAGCCCCAGCATTTT
>TRBJ2-1|TRBV7-3|.|.|14
CASSLGSELNEQFF
TGTGCCAGCAGCTTAGGTAGCGAGCTTAATGAGCAGTTCTTC
>TRBJ1-4|TRBV19|.|.|13
CASMGGYGEKLFF
TGTGCCAGTATGGGCGGGTATGGAGAAAAACTGTTTTTT
>TRBJ1-5|TRBV30|.|.|15
CAWNPRAAGYQPQHF
TGTGCCTGGAACCCACGGGCGGCGGGTTATCAGCCCCAGCATTTT
>TRBJ2-1|TRBV30|.|.|11
CAFDAGQGGFF
TGTGCCTTCGACGCCGGGCAGGGTGGGTTCTTC
>TRBJ1-1|TRBV28|.|.|13
CASSFPGPSEAFF
TGTGCCAGCAGTTTTCCCGGTCCCTCTGAAGCTTTCTTT
>TRBJ2-7|TRBV19|.|TRBD1|15
CASSTGQAFSYEQYF
TGTGCCAGTAGCACGGGACAGGCTTTCTCCTACGAGCAGTACTTC
>TRBJ2-3|TRBV3-1/TRBV3-2|.|.|15
CASSPGGITADTQYF
TGTGCCAGCAGCCCTGGGGGGATTACAGCAGATACGCAGTATTTT
>TRBJ1-1|TRBV5-6|.|.|13
CASSLGGLAEAFF
TGTGCCAGCAGCTTGGGGGGCTTGGCTGAAGCTTTCTTT
>TRBJ2-3|TRBV5-1|.|.|17
CASSLAYAGAGTDTQYF
TGCGCCAGCAGCTTGGCCTACGCGGGGGCTGGCACAGATACGCAGTATTTT
>TRBJ1-2|TRBV4-1|.|.|12
CASSQEQWGYTF
TGCGCCAGCAGCCAGGAACAGTGGGGCTACACCTTC
>TRBJ2-3|TRBV5-4|.|TRBD2|15
CASSLSSGGTDTQYF
TGTGCCAGCAGCTTGAGTAGCGGGGGCACAGATACGCAGTATTTT
>TRBJ1-2|TRBV3-1/TRBV3-2|.|.|13
CASSPQGLYGYTF
TGTGCCAGCAGCCCACAGGGCCTCTATGGCTACACCTTC
>TRBJ2-7|TRBV7-9|.|TRBD2|15
CASSLAPGGAREQYF
TGTGCCAGCAGCTTAGCGCCCGGGGGGGCGAGAGAGCAGTACTTC
>TRBJ2-2|TRBV7-8|.|TRBD2|15
CASRQRGGNTGELFF
TGTGCCAGCAGACAACGCGGGGGGAACACCGGGGAGCTGTTTTTT
>TRBJ1-5|TRBV5-5|.|.|13
CASSWGGNQPQHF
TGTGCCAGCAGCTGGGGGGGCAATCAGCCCCAGCATTTT
>TRBJ1-1|TRBV7-9|.|.|13
CASSFGGNTEAFF
TGTGCCAGCAGCTTCGGAGGGAACACTGAAGCTTTCTTT
>TRBJ2-3|TRBV5-1|.|TRBD2|16
CASSLEGLPSTDTQYF
TGCGCCAGCAGCTTGGAGGGACTACCAAGCACAGATACGCAGTATTTT
>TRBJ2-1|TRBV28|.|.|13
CASSPQGYNEQFF
TGTGCCAGCAGTCCCCAGGGGTACAATGAGCAGTTCTTC
>TRBJ1-2|TRBV5-1|.|TRBD1|14
CASSLGDRVWGYTF
TGCGCCAGCAGCTTGGGGGACAGGGTTTGGGGCTACACCTTC
>TRBJ2-5|TRBV10-3|once|.|13
CAISEGREETQYF
TGTGCCATCAGTGAGGGTAGAGAAGAGACCCAGTACTTC